A selection of T cell receptor beta chains follows, all from one sample in a study of technical replicates of blood from a few donors. Profiling relied on immunoSEQ multiplex PCR, and the TCRdb table lists in-frame clones only, not all of them. Here the sample spans 60,000 to 90,000 clones, approximately 97% being singletons. The sequenced material came from T cells isolated from PBMCs. The receptor set was obtained from a human donor in good health. CDR3s include the opening cysteine and the closing phenylalanine or tryptophan. D genes are given only for firm matches. Size values are once, few and many counts, or a class for expanded clones, and some rows have none.

size	D	V	J	DNA	CDR3
-	-	TRBV4-1	TRBJ2-3	TGCGCCAGCAGCAAAGCTTTAAGCGGCTACACAGATACGCAGTATTTT	CASSKALSGYTDTQYF
-	TRBD1	TRBV29-1	TRBJ1-6	TGCAGCTCTATCACTTCCGGGACAGGGGCATCTAATTCACCCCTCCACTTT	CSSITSGTGASNSPLHF
-	-	TRBV5-5	TRBJ1-1	TGTGCCAGCAGCTTTGGGGCCCATGAAGCTTTCTTT	CASSFGAHEAFF
once	-	TRBV20-1	TRBJ1-1	TGCAGTGCTAGAGATTCACTGGAAGCTTTCTTT	CSARDSLEAFF
-	TRBD1	TRBV13	TRBJ1-1	TGTGCCAGCAGCTCCTCTCCATTAAGAGACAGGGGGCGTTGGACTGAAGCTTTCTTT	CASSSSPLRDRGRWTEAFF
-	-	TRBV4-2	TRBJ2-2	TGTGCCAGCAGCCAGGTGAGGGGAGGGAACACCGGGGAGCTGTTTTTT	CASSQVRGGNTGELFF
-	-	TRBV19	TRBJ1-5	TGTGCCAGTAGTATTCGCGGCCACACAATTCAGCCCCAGCATTTT	CASSIRGHTIQPQHF
-	TRBD1	TRBV29-1	TRBJ2-1	TGCAGCGTGCTAACGGGACAGGGTTTTCTGGAGGATGAGCAGTTCTTC	CSVLTGQGFLEDEQFF
-	-	TRBV27	TRBJ1-2	TGTGCCAGCAGTTCCCTGGTGGCCGTCCCTAACTATGGCTACACCTTC	CASSSLVAVPNYGYTF
once	-	TRBV29-1	TRBJ2-5	TGCAGCGTTCCGGGGTCTCCGGGGACCCAGTACTTC	CSVPGSPGTQYF
-	-	TRBV28	TRBJ1-2	TGTGCCAGCAGTGAACCCGACTGGAACTATGGCTACACCTTC	CASSEPDWNYGYTF
-	-	TRBV2	TRBJ1-2	TGTGCCAGCAGTGAAGCCACAGCCGACTATGGCTACACCTTC	CASSEATADYGYTF
-	TRBD2	TRBV5-8	TRBJ2-4	TGTGCCAGCAGCTTGTATAGCGGGGGCAGATTCCCGTACTTC	CASSLYSGGRFPYF
-	TRBD1	TRBV11-2	TRBJ2-7	TGTGCCAGCAGCTTAGATAGGGACAGCCTATCCTCCTACGAGCAGTACTTC	CASSLDRDSLSSYEQYF
-	-	TRBV27	TRBJ1-5	TGTGCCAGCAGTTTGGTGGGAGGTTATAGCAATCAGCCCCAGCATTTT	CASSLVGGYSNQPQHF
-	-	TRBV5-1	TRBJ1-1	TGCGCCAGCAGCTTGGAAGGGGGGGCAGCGGGTTTGATTGAAGCTTTCTTT	CASSLEGGAAGLIEAFF
-	-	TRBV18	TRBJ2-7	TGTGCCAGCTCACCACCGGGCTTGGTCTACGAGCAGTACTTC	CASSPPGLVYEQYF
-	TRBD1	TRBV4-1	TRBJ1-2	TGCGCCAGCAGATCCGATTACAGGGGCGGCTACACCTTC	CASRSDYRGGYTF
-	-	TRBV15	TRBJ2-1	TGTGCCACCAGCACGGACAGCCGGGTGCAGTTCTTC	CATSTDSRVQFF
-	-	TRBV25-1	TRBJ2-5	TGTGCCAGCAGTGAATCGTCTCGGGTCTTGGGTGAGACCCAGTACTTC	CASSESSRVLGETQYF
-	TRBD1	TRBV15	TRBJ1-5	TGTGCCACCAGCAGAGTAGGGGGCCAGCCCCAGCATTTT	CATSRVGGQPQHF
-	TRBD1	TRBV5-1	TRBJ2-1	TGCGCCAGCAGCTTGGTTTCAGGGGGCAATGAGCAGTTCTTC	CASSLVSGGNEQFF
-	TRBD1	TRBV29-1	TRBJ1-2	TGCAGCGTTGAGGACAGGGCCTTTTTCCATGGCTACACCTTC	CSVEDRAFFHGYTF
-	-	TRBV27	TRBJ2-3	TGTGCCAGCAGCACATTCCGCTTCACAGATACGCAGTATTTT	CASSTFRFTDTQYF
-	-	TRBV5-1	TRBJ2-3	TGCGCCAGCAGCTTGGATCCCCCGGGACTCACAGATACGCAGTATTTT	CASSLDPPGLTDTQYF
-	TRBD2	TRBV19	TRBJ2-7	TGTGCCAGTAGTTCCGGGACTAACTACGAGCAGTACTTC	CASSSGTNYEQYF
-	-	TRBV19	TRBJ2-6	TGTGCCAGTAGTATAGTTGCAGGGCCCTACTTCTCTGGGGCCAACGTCCTGACTTTC	CASSIVAGPYFSGANVLTF